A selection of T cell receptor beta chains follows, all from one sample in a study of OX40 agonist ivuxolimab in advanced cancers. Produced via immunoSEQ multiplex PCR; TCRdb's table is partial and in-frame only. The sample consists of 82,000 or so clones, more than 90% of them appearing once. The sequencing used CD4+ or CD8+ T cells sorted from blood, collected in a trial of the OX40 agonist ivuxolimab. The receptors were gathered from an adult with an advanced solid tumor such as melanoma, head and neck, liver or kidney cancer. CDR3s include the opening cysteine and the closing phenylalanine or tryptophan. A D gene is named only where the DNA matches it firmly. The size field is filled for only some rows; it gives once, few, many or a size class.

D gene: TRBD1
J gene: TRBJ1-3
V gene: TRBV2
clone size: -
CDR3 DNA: TGTGCCAGCAGAGGGACAGGGATAGACACCATATATTTT
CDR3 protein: CASRGTGIDTIYF

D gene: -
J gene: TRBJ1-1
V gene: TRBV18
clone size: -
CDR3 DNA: TGTGCCAGCTCACCACCGGGCCGGGGCGGGGGCACTGAAGCTTTCTTT
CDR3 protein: CASSPPGRGGGTEAFF

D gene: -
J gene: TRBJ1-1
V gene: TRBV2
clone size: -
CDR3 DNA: TGTGCCACCCGGCGGACTGAGAACACTGAAGCTTTCTTT
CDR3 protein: CATRRTENTEAFF

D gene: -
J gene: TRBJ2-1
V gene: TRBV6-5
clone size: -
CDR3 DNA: TGTGCCAGCAGTTTATTGCCTTCCCCCTACAATGAGCAGTTCTTC
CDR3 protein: CASSLLPSPYNEQFF

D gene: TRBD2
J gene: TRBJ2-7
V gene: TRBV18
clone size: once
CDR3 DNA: TGTGCCAGCTCCCCGGGGGAGGGAGGCTACGAGCAGTACTTC
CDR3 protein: CASSPGEGGYEQYF

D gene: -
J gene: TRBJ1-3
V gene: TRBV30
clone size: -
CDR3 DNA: TGTGCCTGGAGTCCACACGCCGGCGTCACTGGAAACACCATATATTTT
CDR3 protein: CAWSPHAGVTGNTIYF

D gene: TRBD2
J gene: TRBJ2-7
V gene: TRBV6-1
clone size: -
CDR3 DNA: TGTGCCAGCAGGACGGGGGGAGACGAGCAGTACTTC
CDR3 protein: CASRTGGDEQYF

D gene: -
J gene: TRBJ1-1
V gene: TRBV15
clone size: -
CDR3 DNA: TGTGCCACCAGCAGAGATCGGGTTGCAGAAGCTTTCTTT
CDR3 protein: CATSRDRVAEAFF

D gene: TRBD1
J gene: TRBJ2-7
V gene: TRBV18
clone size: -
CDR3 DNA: TGTGCCAGCTCACCTGGGGGGACAGGACCCTACGAGCAGTACTTC
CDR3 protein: CASSPGGTGPYEQYF

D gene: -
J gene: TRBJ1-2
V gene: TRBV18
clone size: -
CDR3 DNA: TGTGCCAGCTCACCTCCGCCCGAGTACTATGGCTACACCTTC
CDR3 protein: CASSPPPEYYGYTF

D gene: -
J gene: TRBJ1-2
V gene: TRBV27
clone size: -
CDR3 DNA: TGTGCCAGCAGTTTGGATGTCACCCGGGGCTACACCTTC
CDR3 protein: CASSLDVTRGYTF

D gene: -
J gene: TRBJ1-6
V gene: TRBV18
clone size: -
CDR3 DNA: TGTGCCAGCTCACCAGCCACTACGGACAGATCGGGCCTCCACTTT
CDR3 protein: CASSPATTDRSGLHF

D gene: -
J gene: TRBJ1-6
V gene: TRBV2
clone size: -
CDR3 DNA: TGTGCCAGGACACCAGGGCGGGCTCGTAATTCACCCCTCCACTTT
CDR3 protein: CARTPGRARNSPLHF

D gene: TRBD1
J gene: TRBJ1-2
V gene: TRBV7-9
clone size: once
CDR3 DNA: TGTGCCAGCAGCCCGCGGACAGGGGCTAACTATGGCTACACCTTC
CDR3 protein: CASSPRTGANYGYTF

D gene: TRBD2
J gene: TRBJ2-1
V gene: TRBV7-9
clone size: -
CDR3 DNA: TGTGCCAGCAGCCCCCCTAGTAGCGGGGTCGTGAGGGACAATGAGCAGTTCTTC
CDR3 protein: CASSPPSSGVVRDNEQFF

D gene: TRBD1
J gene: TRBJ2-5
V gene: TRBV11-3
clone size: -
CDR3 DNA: TGTGCCAGCAGCTCAAGCCAGGGGGATTGGGAGACCCAGTACTTC
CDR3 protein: CASSSSQGDWETQYF

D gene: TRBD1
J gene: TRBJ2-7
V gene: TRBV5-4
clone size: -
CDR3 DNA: TGTGCCAGCAGCTTGGCGGGACAGGGGGCTTACGAGCAGTACTTC
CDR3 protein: CASSLAGQGAYEQYF

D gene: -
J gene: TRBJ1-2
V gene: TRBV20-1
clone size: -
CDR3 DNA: TGCAGTGCTAGAGTGGAGGATGGCTACACCTTC
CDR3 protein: CSARVEDGYTF

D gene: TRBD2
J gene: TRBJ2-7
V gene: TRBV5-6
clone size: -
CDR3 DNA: TGTGCCAGCAGCTCAGAGCGGGAGGGGGGCCTCGAGCAGTACTTC
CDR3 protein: CASSSEREGGLEQYF

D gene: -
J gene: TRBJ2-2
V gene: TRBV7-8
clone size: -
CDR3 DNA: TGTGCCAGCAGCTTACTAGCGTCGGGCACCGGGGAGCTGTTTTTT
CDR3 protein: CASSLLASGTGELFF

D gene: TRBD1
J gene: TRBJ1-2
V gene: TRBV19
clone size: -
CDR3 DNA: TGTGCCAGTAGTAGGGACCCGGGACAGGGGATCTATGGCTACACCTTC
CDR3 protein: CASSRDPGQGIYGYTF

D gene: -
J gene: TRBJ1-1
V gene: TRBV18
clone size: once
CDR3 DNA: TGTGCCAGCTCACCACGCGGGGGCTCGGCAGCGAGGGACACTGAAGCTTTCTTT
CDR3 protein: CASSPRGGSAARDTEAFF

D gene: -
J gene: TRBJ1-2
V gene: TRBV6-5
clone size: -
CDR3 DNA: TGTGCCAGCAGCAAAGGCCCTGGAGGCTACACCTTC
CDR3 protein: CASSKGPGGYTF

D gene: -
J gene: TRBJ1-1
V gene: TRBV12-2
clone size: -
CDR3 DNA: TGTGCAAGTCGCTTATCTGACAGGCTAGACACTGAAGCTTTCTTT
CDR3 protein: CASRLSDRLDTEAFF

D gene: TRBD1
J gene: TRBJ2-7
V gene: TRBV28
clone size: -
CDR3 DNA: TGTGCCAGCAGTTCGTACGTTAAACAGGGGGGCGGGTACTTC
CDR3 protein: CASSSYVKQGGGYF

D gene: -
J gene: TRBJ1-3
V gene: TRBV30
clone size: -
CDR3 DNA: TGTGCCTGGAGTGAGGGTACTGGAAACACCATATATTTT
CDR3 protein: CAWSEGTGNTIYF

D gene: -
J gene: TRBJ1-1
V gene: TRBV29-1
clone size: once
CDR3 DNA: TGCAGCGTTGGACCTGATTCGAACACTGAAGCTTTCTTT
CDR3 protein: CSVGPDSNTEAFF

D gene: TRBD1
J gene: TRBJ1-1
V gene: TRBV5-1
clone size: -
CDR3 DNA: TGCGCCAGCAGCTACGGGACAGCGAACACTGAAGCTTTCTTT
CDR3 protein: CASSYGTANTEAFF

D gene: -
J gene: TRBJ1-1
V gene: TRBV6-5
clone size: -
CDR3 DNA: TGTGCCAGCAGTTACACGGTTACTAACACTGAAGCTTTCTTT
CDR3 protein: CASSYTVTNTEAFF

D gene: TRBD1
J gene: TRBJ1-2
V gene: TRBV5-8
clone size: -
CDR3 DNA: TGTGCCAGCAGCAGCACCGGGACAGGGATTCGCGATGGCTACACCTTC
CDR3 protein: CASSSTGTGIRDGYTF

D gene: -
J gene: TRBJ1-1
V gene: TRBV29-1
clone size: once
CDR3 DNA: TGCAGCGTTGACCGACGTTGGAGCACTGAAGCTTTCTTT
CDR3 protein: CSVDRRWSTEAFF

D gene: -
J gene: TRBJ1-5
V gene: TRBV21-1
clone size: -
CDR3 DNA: TGTGCCAGCAGCAAAGTGGAGTATTGGGCACAGGGGTTAAATCAGCCCCAGCATTTT
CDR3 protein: CASSKVEYWAQGLNQPQHF

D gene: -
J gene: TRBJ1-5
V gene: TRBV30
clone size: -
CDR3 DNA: TGTGCCTGGAGTGCCCCAGGGGTCAATCAGCCCCAGCATTTT
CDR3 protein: CAWSAPGVNQPQHF

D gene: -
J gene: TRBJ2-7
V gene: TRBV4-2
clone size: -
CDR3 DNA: TGTGCCAGCAGCCAAGAGTCAGGTACCTACGAGCAGTACTTC
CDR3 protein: CASSQESGTYEQYF

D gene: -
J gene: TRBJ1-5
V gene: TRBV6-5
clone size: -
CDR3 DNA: TGTGCCAGCAGTTACCGGAGGGCGGGTGGGCAGCCCCAGCATTTT
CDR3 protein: CASSYRRAGGQPQHF

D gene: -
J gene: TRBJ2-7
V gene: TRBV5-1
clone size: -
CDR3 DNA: TGTGCCAGCACAAGCCCAAGCAGGAGTCCCTACGAGCAGTACTTC
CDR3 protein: CASTSPSRSPYEQYF

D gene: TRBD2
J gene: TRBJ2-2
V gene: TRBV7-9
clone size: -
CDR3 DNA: TGTGCCAGCCGCCCGCGGGGGAACCCGAACACCGGGGAGCTGTTTTTT
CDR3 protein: CASRPRGNPNTGELFF

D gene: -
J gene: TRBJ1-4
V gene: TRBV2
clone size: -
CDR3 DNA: TGTGCCAGCAGAGGCACGGGACCTGAAAAACTGTTTTTT
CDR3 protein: CASRGTGPEKLFF

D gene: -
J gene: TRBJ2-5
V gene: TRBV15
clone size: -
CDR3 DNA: TGTGCCACCAGCAGAGGGCGTCCACAAGAGACCCAGTACTTC
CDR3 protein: CATSRGRPQETQYF

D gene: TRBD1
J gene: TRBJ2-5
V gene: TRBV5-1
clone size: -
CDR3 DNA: TGCGCCAGCAGCTTGGCCGGGACAGGGGGCCAAGAGACCCAGTACTTC
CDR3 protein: CASSLAGTGGQETQYF

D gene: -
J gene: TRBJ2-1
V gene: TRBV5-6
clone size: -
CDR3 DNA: TGTGCCAGCAGCTTGGAAACGGTATACAATGAGCAGTTCTTC
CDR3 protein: CASSLETVYNEQFF

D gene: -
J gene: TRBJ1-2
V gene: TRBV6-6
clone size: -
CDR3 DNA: TGTGCCAGCAGTTACTGGGGAGGGGAGGATGGCTACACCTTC
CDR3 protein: CASSYWGGEDGYTF

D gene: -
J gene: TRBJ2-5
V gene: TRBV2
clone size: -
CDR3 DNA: TGTGCCAGCGGTTTCGCGGAAGAGACCCAGTACTTC
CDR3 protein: CASGFAEETQYF

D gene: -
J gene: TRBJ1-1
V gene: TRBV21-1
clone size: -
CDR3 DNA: TGTGCCAGCAACCGGGTTCGGAAAGGGGGGCGGACTGAAGCTTTCTTT
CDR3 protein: CASNRVRKGGRTEAFF

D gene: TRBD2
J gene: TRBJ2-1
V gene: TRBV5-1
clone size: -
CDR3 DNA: TGCGCCAGCAGCTTACTAGCGGGGGGGCATCGTGAGCAGTTCTTC
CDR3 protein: CASSLLAGGHREQFF

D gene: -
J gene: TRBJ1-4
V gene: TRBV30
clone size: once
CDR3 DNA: TGTGCCTGGGAAAACGAAGGGAAATACGAAAAACTGTTTTTT
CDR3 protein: CAWENEGKYEKLFF

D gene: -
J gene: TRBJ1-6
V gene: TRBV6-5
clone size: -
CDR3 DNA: TGTGCCAGCAGTGCCCCGGGGCGGGCACCCCTCCACTTT
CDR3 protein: CASSAPGRAPLHF

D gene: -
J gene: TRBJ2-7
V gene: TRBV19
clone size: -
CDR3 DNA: TGTGCCAGTAGCGGCCGGGTCACAACCTACGAGCAGTACTTC
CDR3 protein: CASSGRVTTYEQYF

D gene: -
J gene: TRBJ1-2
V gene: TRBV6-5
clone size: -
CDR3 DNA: TGTGCCAGCAGGCGACAGGAGAGCTATGGCTACACCTTC
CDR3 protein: CASRRQESYGYTF

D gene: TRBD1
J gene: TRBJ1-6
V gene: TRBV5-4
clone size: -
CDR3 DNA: TGTGCCAGCAGCCTTCGGACAGGGCGGAATTCACCCCTCCACTTT
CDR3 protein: CASSLRTGRNSPLHF

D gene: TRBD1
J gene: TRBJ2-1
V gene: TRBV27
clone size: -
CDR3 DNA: TGTGCCAGCAGCTTGGACAGGTCTTCCCCGTATAAGTTCTTC
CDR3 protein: CASSLDRSSPYKFF

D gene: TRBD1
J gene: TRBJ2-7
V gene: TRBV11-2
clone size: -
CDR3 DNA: TGTGCCAGCAGCTTAGGGGACAGGGGCTACGAGCAGTACTTC
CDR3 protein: CASSLGDRGYEQYF

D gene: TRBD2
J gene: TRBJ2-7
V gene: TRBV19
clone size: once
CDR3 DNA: TGTGCCAGTAGTCTCAAAGCGGGAGATCTCTACGAGCAGTACTTC
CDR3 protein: CASSLKAGDLYEQYF

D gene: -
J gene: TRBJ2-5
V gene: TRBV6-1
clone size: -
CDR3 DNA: TGTGCCAGCAGCGCACTCGGGTACCAAGAGACCCAGTACTTC
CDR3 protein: CASSALGYQETQYF

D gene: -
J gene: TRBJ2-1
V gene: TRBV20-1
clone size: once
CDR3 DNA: TGCAGCACTTCCTCCTACAATGAGCAGTTCTTC
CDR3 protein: CSTSSYNEQFF

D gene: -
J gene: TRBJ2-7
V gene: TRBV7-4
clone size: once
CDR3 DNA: TGTGCCAGCAGTCGAAAGGTGGCAGATTCCTACGAGCAGTACTTC
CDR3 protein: CASSRKVADSYEQYF

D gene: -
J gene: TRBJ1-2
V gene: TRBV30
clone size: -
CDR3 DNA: TGTGCCTGGAGGACCTTGGGACACCCGACGACCTTTGGGGGCTACACCTTC
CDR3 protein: CAWRTLGHPTTFGGYTF

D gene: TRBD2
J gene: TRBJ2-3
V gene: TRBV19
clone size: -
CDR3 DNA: TGTGCCAGTAGGGGACTAGCGGGGGCAGTGGGTACGCAGTATTTT
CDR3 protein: CASRGLAGAVGTQYF

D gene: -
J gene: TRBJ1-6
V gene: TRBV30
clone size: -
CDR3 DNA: TGTGCCTGGAGTGTAATCAGCTCCTATAATTCACCCCTCCACTTT
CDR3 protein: CAWSVISSYNSPLHF

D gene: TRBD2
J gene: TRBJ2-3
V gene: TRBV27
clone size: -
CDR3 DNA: TGTGCCAGCAGTTTACTAGCGGGGGTTGAGGATACGCAGTATTTT
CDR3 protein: CASSLLAGVEDTQYF